These 30 T cell receptor beta chains originate from one sample sequenced in a study of blood T cells in healthy people across ages (dated by TCRdb to about 2015). Library prep was done by 5' RACE. TCRdb shows the sequencer as Illumina HiSeq 2500. The second PCR ran for roughly 7 to 12 cycles and used a J-beta primer mix along with a sample-barcoded 5' primer. TCRdb trimmed the raw reads at Q25, called clones with MiXCR and kept productive beta chains. Identical CDR3 proteins give one entry, which carries the most common genes and DNA. The sample table holds about 1.8 million distinct CDR3 sequences, of which about 49% were seen once. Clones ranked in the top ten supply less than 2.5% of the sample. The sample consisted of blood. Receptors were obtained from a woman aged 40-49 years in good health.

In this sample, this clonotype turned up a few times. The chain recombines TRBV6-6 with TRBJ2-1; TRBD2 aligns across 11 bases. This CDR3 contains 15 residues. From germline, CDR1 is MNHNY and CDR2 SVGAGI (reference sequence). V lost 2 bases and J lost 9; bases outside the gene matches: 6. The DNA for the CDR3 is TGTGCCAGCAGTTACCATAGCGGGGGGGCCGCTGAGCAGTTCTTC. This gives the protein CASSYHSGGAAEQFF.

CDR3 amino acids: CASTTFGTGGRTQYF. The CDR3 DNA reads TGTGCCAGCACCACTTTCGGGACAGGGGGCAGGACCCAGTACTTC. The gene calls are TRBV28 and TRBJ2-5; 12 nucleotides agree with TRBD1. Trimming cost V 7 bases and J 7 bases; bases outside gene matches: 10. CDR3 length: 15 amino acids. CDR1 and CDR2 (germline): MDHEN, SYDVKM.

The chain combines TRBV27 with TRBJ1-2; D gene ambiguous. Trimming shortened V by 2 bases and J by 4 bases, and 11 bases separated the two germline ends. The germline gives CDR1 MNHEY, CDR2 SMNVEV (reference sequence). The CDR3 sequence is 14 residues long. CDR3 in DNA: TGTGCCAGCAGTTTAGCGGCAGCAACCTATGGCTACACCTTC. Translated: CASSLAAATYGYTF.

The chain couples TRBV15 to TRBJ1-2, with 8 positions matching TRBD1. There are 14 residues in the CDR3. Germline values: CDR1 LNHNV, CDR2 YYDKDF (reference sequence). The junction had 3 bases not matched to a gene; V was cut back by 1 base and J by 5 bases. The CDR3 sequence is CATSRARTGYGYTF. CDR3 sequence (DNA): TGTGCCACCAGCAGAGCACGGACAGGGTATGGCTACACCTTC.

The sample holds many counts of this clonotype. The chain employs TRBV20-1 and TRBJ2-3, with D possibly being TRBD2 (5 bases). The CDR3 loop spans 12 amino acids. In germline, CDR1 is DFQATT, CDR2 SNEGSKA (reference sequence). Deletions cut 4 bases from V and 4 bases from J, with 9 bases between. CDR3 sequence reads: CSATLLADTQYF. In DNA, the CDR3 is TGCAGTGCTACCCTACTAGCAGATACGCAGTATTTT.

This clonotype has only a few counts. The rearrangement joins TRBV19 to TRBJ1-4; no clear D. Trimming took off 1 base at V and 8 bases at J, with 8 bases between the two ends. The CDR3 spans 13 residues. The germline gives CDR1 LNHDA, CDR2 SQIVND (reference sequence). This CDR3 reads CASSIGNWEKLFF. In nucleotides, the CDR3 is TGTGCCAGTAGTATAGGGAACTGGGAAAAACTGTTTTTT.

V usage is TRBV2 and J usage is TRBJ1-1; D unclear. The CDR3 length is 12 residues. Deletions cut 6 bases from V and 5 bases from J, with 10 bases between. CDR1 SNHLY and CDR2 FYNNEI come from the germline V gene. CDR3 bases: TGTGCCAGCAGGAGTTACGGGACTGAAGCTTTCTTT. Amino acid sequence: CASRSYGTEAFF.

This clonotype was seen only a few times. This chain links TRBV6-5 with TRBJ1-2, with D perhaps matching TRBD1 (6 bases). Trimming took 2 bases from V and 4 from J, leaving 11 bases between them. Germline CDR1 reads MNHEY; CDR2 reads SVGAGI. CDR3 length equals 14 residues. The CDR3 protein is CASSYAEDSYGYTF. CDR3 coding DNA: TGTGCCAGCAGTTACGCTGAGGACAGCTATGGCTACACCTTC.

The DNA of the CDR3 is TGTGCCAGCAGTTTATCCCAACAGGGGGCGGATGGCTACACCTTC. Encoded protein: CASSLSQQGADGYTF. The chain carries TRBV28 and TRBJ1-2; TRBD1 aligns across 9 bases. V lost 1 base and J lost 6; bases outside the gene matches: 6. The length of the CDR3 is 15 residues. CDR1 is MDHEN, CDR2 SYDVKM, per germline.

There are a few counts of this clonotype. V and J are TRBV12-3 or TRBV12-4 and TRBJ2-6, with 8 bases that match TRBD1. Trimming at V came to 7 bases and at J to 0 bases, leaving 8 bases not matched to a gene. This CDR3 has 17 amino acids. CDR3: CASTPTGAISGANVLTF. CDR3 nucleotides: TGTGCCAGCACCCCGACAGGGGCGATCTCTGGGGCCAACGTCCTGACTTTC.

The genes are TRBV24-1 and TRBJ2-1; 7 bases map to TRBD2. V shed 1 base, J shed 7 bases, and the junction held 9 bases outside the gene matches. Germline V CDR1 and CDR2: KGHDR, SFDVKD. CDR3 length: 16 residues. CDR3 residues: CATSDLGRGVGNEQFF. The CDR3 bases are TGTGCCACCAGTGATTTAGGGAGGGGCGTCGGGAATGAGCAGTTCTTC.

This clonotype came up a few times. CDR3 in DNA: TGTGCCACCAGCAGAGGGGCGGGGAACTACGAGCAGTACTTC. This encodes CATSRGAGNYEQYF. V gene TRBV15 combines with J gene TRBJ2-7, with a weak D call TRBD2 (6 bases). The CDR3 extends over 14 amino acids. Germline values: CDR1 LNHNV, CDR2 YYDKDF (reference sequence). V lost 1 base to trimming and J lost 3 bases, with 10 bases between them.

V gene TRBV20-1 combines with J gene TRBJ2-3; D is possibly TRBD2 (6 bases). Per germline, CDR1 DFQATT and CDR2 SNEGSKA (reference sequence). This CDR3 has 12 residues. The V gene lost 8 bases and the J gene lost 1 base, with 10 bases spanning the gap. For the CDR3, the DNA is TGCAGTCGGCGGAGGGGCACAGATACGCAGTATTTT. It encodes CSRRRGTDTQYF.

This chain connects TRBV29-1 to TRBJ1-2, with 8 bases fitting TRBD1. This CDR3 is built from 14 residues. The V gene's germline CDR1 is SQVTM and CDR2 ANQGSEA. The trim removed 0 bases at V and 8 bases at J, leaving 8 bases unmatched. CDR3 in amino acids: CSVEEQTGAEGYTF. CDR3 DNA sequence: TGCAGCGTTGAAGAGCAGACAGGGGCGGAAGGCTACACCTTC.

The chain employs TRBV20-1 and TRBJ1-5, with 7 bases aligning to TRBD1. Germline assignment: CDR1 DFQATT and CDR2 SNEGSKA (reference sequence). The CDR3 totals 14 residues. The V and J ends lost 3 bases and 1 base, in that order; junction bases with no gene match: 3. The CDR3 reads CSASDRASNQPQHF. The DNA of the CDR3 is TGCAGTGCTAGCGACAGGGCCAGCAATCAGCCCCAGCATTTT.

This clonotype has more than one count but fewer than ten. The chain carries TRBV20-1 and TRBJ2-1, with D possibly being TRBD1 or TRBD2 (5 bases each). The V and J ends lost 4 bases and 10 bases respectively, with 14 bases between them. The CDR3 sequence is 12 residues long. Germline V CDR1 and CDR2: DFQATT, SNEGSKA (reference sequence). For the CDR3, the DNA is TGCAGTGCTAACTCGGGGCCGGGAGAGCAGTTCTTC. It yields the protein CSANSGPGEQFF.

The chain carries TRBV11-2 and TRBJ1-1; a possible D gene is TRBD1 (5 bases). V lost 4 bases to trimming and J lost 1 base, with 16 bases between them. Germline V gene lookup returns CDR1 SGHAT and CDR2 FQNNGV. The CDR3 has 16 amino acids. As DNA, the CDR3 is TGTGCCAGCAGCTCCGGGTCTGGGCAGGGGAACACTGAAGCTTTCTTT. Translated, it gives CASSSGSGQGNTEAFF.

This clonotype appeared a few times. The chain employs TRBV7-8 and TRBJ2-7, with 7 bases identical to TRBD1. The CDR3 is made up of 14 amino acids. V shed 1 base, J shed 9 bases, and the junction held 9 bases outside the gene matches. The germline V gene encodes CDR1 SGHVS and CDR2 FQNEAQ. The CDR3 loop is CASSLGGLPGGQYF. CDR3 nucleotides: TGTGCCAGCAGCTTAGGTGGTCTGCCAGGGGGGCAGTACTTC.

In this sample, this clonotype turned up a few times. V and J are TRBV12-3 or TRBV12-4 and TRBJ2-4; D is ambiguous. The end of the DNA aligns better with TRBJ2-7, so the J call may be wrong. The CDR3 has 14 residues. The CDR3 here is CASSFHPDGYEQYF. The CDR3 DNA is TGTGCCAGCAGTTTCCATCCCGACGGGTACGAGCAGTACTTC.

The chain is built from TRBV20-1 and TRBJ2-7; 9 bases are a match to TRBD1. The better agreement between TRBJ2-5 and the DNA end casts doubt on the J call. The CDR3 is 12 residues long. Looked up from germline, CDR1 is DFQATT and CDR2 is SNEGSKA (reference sequence). This chain's CDR3 is CSGNGQGETQYF. For the CDR3, the DNA is TGCAGTGGGAACGGACAGGGGGAGACCCAGTACTTC.

As regards this clonotype: The junction does not match germline at one end; this may be a read error. V is TRBV4-2 and J is TRBJ2-6; D is possibly TRBD1 (6 bases). The CDR3 spans 15 residues. Germline V gene data show CDR1 as LGHNA and CDR2 as YNFKEQ. The CDR3 reads CTSSQDRTGANVLTF. In nucleotides, the CDR3 is TGTACCAGCAGCCAAGACAGGACTGGGGCCAACGTCCTGACTTTC.

The chain is built from TRBV20-1 and TRBJ2-7; 9 nucleotides match TRBD1. V lost 2 bases and J lost 2; bases outside the gene matches: 4. Germline loops: CDR1 DFQATT, CDR2 SNEGSKA (reference sequence). The length of the CDR3 is 14 residues. CDR3 sequence reads: CSARPRDRAYEQYF. CDR3 nucleotide sequence: TGCAGTGCTAGACCCCGGGACAGGGCCTACGAGCAGTACTTC.

A few counts support this clonotype. The V and J genes are TRBV20-1 and TRBJ2-1; the match to TRBD2 covers 11 bases. Germline V gene lookup returns CDR1 DFQATT and CDR2 SNEGSKA (reference sequence). The CDR3 covers 14 residues. The V segment lost 3 bases and the J segment 8 bases; nucleotides outside the gene matches: 6. This chain's CDR3 is CSARRLAGGYEQFF. The DNA of the CDR3 is TGCAGTGCTAGGAGGCTAGCGGGGGGTTATGAGCAGTTCTTC.

In the case of this clonotype: This sequence may be a read error, since a much larger clone differs from it by one base. This sequence joins TRBV7-2 and TRBJ2-7; D uncertain. V lost 1 base to trimming and J lost 7 bases, with 11 bases between them. CDR1 SGHTA and CDR2 FQGNSA come from the germline V gene. The CDR3 loop spans 13 amino acids. The CDR3 reads CASSLGYGMEQYF. CDR3 DNA sequence: TGTGCCAGCAGCTTAGGTTACGGCATGGAGCAGTACTTC.

V usage is TRBV2 and J usage is TRBJ2-3, with TRBD2 matching over 14 bases. The CDR3 has 16 amino acids. Germline lookup yields CDR1 SNHLY and CDR2 FYNNEI. J lost 6 bases, V lost 6 bases, and 8 bases had no gene match. The DNA of the CDR3 is TGTGCCAGCAGCCTCCAGACTAGCGGGAGGGTGGATACGCAGTATTTT. Amino acid sequence: CASSLQTSGRVDTQYF.

J is TRBJ1-5 and V is TRBV20-1; D is unresolved. V was trimmed by 1 base and J by 5 bases, leaving 9 bases between them. Germline V CDR1 and CDR2: DFQATT, SNEGSKA (reference sequence). There are 13 residues in the CDR3. The CDR3 DNA is TGCAGTGCTAGAGTCGGGTTGGATCAGCCCCAGCATTTT. Its translation is CSARVGLDQPQHF.

The chain carries TRBV11-2 and TRBJ2-5; 8 bases match TRBD1. The CDR3 sequence is 15 residues long. Germline V lookup: CDR1 SGHAT, CDR2 FQNNGV. The V segment lost 3 bases and the J segment 5 bases; nucleotides outside the gene matches: 8. The CDR3: CASSFRTGTTETQYF. CDR3 coding DNA: TGTGCCAGCAGCTTCCGGACAGGGACGACTGAGACCCAGTACTTC.

The J gene is TRBJ2-5, the V gene TRBV28; no definite D call. The CDR3 sequence is 12 residues long. V lost 8 bases and J 2 bases, leaving 9 bases between the germline ends. Germline V lookup: CDR1 MDHEN, CDR2 SYDVKM. The CDR3 loop reads CASGSSQETQYF. CDR3 coding DNA: TGTGCCAGCGGATCTTCACAAGAGACCCAGTACTTC.

As regards this clonotype: The junction shows a germline mismatch at one end, possibly a read error. The gene calls are TRBV10-3 and TRBJ2-1; D is perhaps TRBD2 (6 bases). CDR1 and CDR2 from the germline V gene are ENHRY and SYGVKD. The CDR3 is 13 amino acids. This CDR3 is CAISGGVDNGQFF. The DNA for the CDR3 is TGCGCCATCAGTGGCGGGGTGGACAATGGGCAGTTCTTC.

This clonotype was found a few times. CDR3: CASSLVEGGYTF. The CDR3 DNA reads as TGCGCCAGCAGCTTGGTGGAGGGCGGCTACACCTTC. The chain carries TRBV5-1 and TRBJ1-2; D remains unclear. Trimming cost V 0 bases and J 8 bases, with 8 bases left between them. CDR1 is SGHRS, CDR2 YFSETQ, per germline. There are 12 residues in the CDR3. The full variable domain, completed using reference TRBV5-1 and TRBJ1-2, is KAGVTQTPRYLIKTRGQQVTLSCSPISGHRSVSWYQQTPGQGLQFLFEYFSETQRNKGNFPGRFSGRQFSNSRSEMNVSTLELGDSALYLCASSLVEGGYTFGSGTRLTVV.